The T cell receptor (beta chain) under discussion was sequenced for a study of glioma-infiltrating T cells. The CDR3 covers 14 residues. The V gene's germline CDR1 is LGHNA and CDR2 YSLEER. General study findings and limits: Above-expected tissue-blood divergence occurred in all gliomas, most in low-grade ones. Only very few CDR3 sequences appeared in both tissue and blood.

Worth noting for this clonotype: Antigen specificity is unknown. One end of the junction varies from germline; a read error may be responsible.

The iRepertoire nested amplicon-rescue multiplex PCR amplified TCR alpha and beta CDR3s from RNA. One-step reverse transcription and amplification started from approximately 100-400 ng of tissue mRNA or PBMC total RNA. TCRdb analysed the multiplex PCR reads with MiXCR anew, one entry per CDR3 protein. The table lists approximately 110,000 distinct CDR3 sequences, 20% to 25% of them singletons. Sample: glioma tissue, nonneoplastic brain tissue, or PBMCs (not recorded which). The TCR comes from a human donor with low-grade glioma or glioblastoma, undergoing nonglioma brain surgery, or in good health (not recorded which). The rearrangement uses TRBV4-3 and TRBJ2-1; D tentatively fits TRBD1 or TRBD2 (6 bases each). For the CDR3, the DNA is TGCGCCGGCAGCCCAAGGGGGGACACCAATGAGCAGTTCTTC. As protein: CAGSPRGDTNEQFF.